This T cell receptor beta chain emerged from a study of OX40 agonist ivuxolimab in advanced cancers. The protocol was immunoSEQ multiplex PCR, while the TCRdb copy is restricted to in-frame clones and leaves out a portion. The table lists about 80,000 clones, 85% to 95% of them singletons, with around 4.4% in the top ten. This CDR3 is built from 14 residues. CDR1 MDHEN and CDR2 SYDVKM come from the germline V gene. With 8 bases clipped from V and 1 base from J, the junction kept 7 bases outside the gene matches. The receptor comes from an adult with an advanced solid tumor such as melanoma, head and neck, liver or kidney cancer. This chain joins TRBV28 and TRBJ1-2; 7 nucleotides match TRBD1. The sample in question was CD4+ or CD8+ T cells sorted from blood, obtained in a trial of the OX40 agonist ivuxolimab. As DNA, the CDR3 is TGTGCCAGCGAAAGGACAGGAGATAACTATGGCTACACCTTC. This translates into CASERTGDNYGYTF.